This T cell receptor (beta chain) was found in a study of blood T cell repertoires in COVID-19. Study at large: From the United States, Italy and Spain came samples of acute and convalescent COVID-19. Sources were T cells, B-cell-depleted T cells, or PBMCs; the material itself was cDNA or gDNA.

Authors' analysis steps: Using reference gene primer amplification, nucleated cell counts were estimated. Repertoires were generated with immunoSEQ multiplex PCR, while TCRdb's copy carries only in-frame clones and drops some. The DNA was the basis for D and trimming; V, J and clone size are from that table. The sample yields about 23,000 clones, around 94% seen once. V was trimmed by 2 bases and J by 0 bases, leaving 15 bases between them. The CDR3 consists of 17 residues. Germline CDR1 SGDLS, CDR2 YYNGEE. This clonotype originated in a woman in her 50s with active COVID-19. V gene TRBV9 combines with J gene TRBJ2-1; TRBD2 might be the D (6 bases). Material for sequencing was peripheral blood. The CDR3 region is CASSVKGAGYSYNEQFF. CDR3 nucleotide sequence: TGTGCCAGCAGCGTCAAGGGAGCGGGTTACTCCTACAATGAGCAGTTCTTC.